The 8 T cell receptor beta chains below come from one sample, sequenced in a study of T cell repertoires in cytomegalovirus infection. Antigens for these TCRs are unknown. MiXCR was run by TCRdb on the reads, yielding one entry per CDR3 protein. The sample holds about 220,000 distinct CDR3 sequences, around 35% seen once. Sample: CD8+ T cells from cultured PBMCs, taken from culture after CMV antigen stimulation. These receptors were collected from a human donor in good health (CMV status not recorded). Some clones in this sample may be carry-over from other donors' samples.

The rearrangement links TRBV7-9 to TRBJ2-7, with 8 bases that match TRBD1. Trimming took 5 bases from V and 2 from J; bases not matched to a gene: 5. Per the germline V gene, CDR1 is SEHNR and CDR2 is FQNEAQ (reference sequence). This CDR3 region has 14 residues. Here the CDR3 DNA reads TGTGCCAGCAGCCCCGGGACAGGACCCTACGAGCAGTACTTC. It encodes CASSPGTGPYEQYF. Combining the CDR3 with reference TRBV7-9 and TRBJ2-7 gives the whole variable domain DTGVSQNPRHKITKRGQNVTFRCDPISEHNRLYWYRQTLGQGPEFLTYFQNEAQLEKSRLLSDRFSAERPKGSFSTLEIQRTEQGDSAMYLCASSPGTGPYEQYFGPGTRLTVT.

As regards this clonotype: Here the CDR3 omits its conserved ending phenylalanine or tryptophan, so a read error is the likely source. The V gene is TRBV13, the J gene TRBJ2-7, with D tentatively TRBD2 (5 bases). CDR1 is PRHDT, CDR2 FYEKMQ, per germline (reference sequence). Trimming removed 3 bases at V and 3 bases at J, with 15 bases between. The CDR3 has 15 amino acids. CDR3 in amino acids: CASSFVGENYYEQYL. The CDR3 region has the DNA TGTGCCAGCAGCTTCGTGGGAGAAAATTACTACGAGCAGTACTTA.

This clonotype has ten or more counts. This CDR3 is CASSPESRDYEQYF. The CDR3 nucleotides read TGTGCCAGCAGCCCAGAGTCAAGGGACTACGAGCAGTACTTC. The rearrangement joins TRBV7-8 to TRBJ2-7; no definite D call. V gave up 5 bases and J gave up 3 bases, with 14 bases separating them. The CDR3 consists of 14 residues. CDR1 and CDR2 (germline): SGHVS, FQNEAQ. Combining the CDR3 with reference TRBV7-8 and TRBJ2-7 gives the whole variable domain GAGVSQSPRYKVAKRGQDVALRCDPISGHVSLFWYQQALGQGPEFLTYFQNEAQLDKSGLPSDRFFAERPEGSVSTLKIQRTQQEDSAVYLCASSPESRDYEQYFGPGTRLTVT.

In this sample, this clonotype turned up a few times. The V and J genes are TRBV12-3 or TRBV12-4 and TRBJ1-1; D ambiguous. The V end lost 3 bases, the J end lost 6 bases, and 8 bases lay between the germline ends. There are 12 residues in the CDR3. The CDR3 DNA reads as TGTGCCAGCAGTTTTTATCTCCCTGAAGCTTTCTTT. Encoded protein: CASSFYLPEAFF.

This clonotype was seen a handful of times. The chain recombines TRBV11-2 with TRBJ2-5; 9 nucleotides agree with TRBD1. V trimming: 3 bases; J trimming: 4 bases; junction bases outside the gene matches: 12. Germline V lookup: CDR1 SGHAT, CDR2 FQNNGV. The length of the CDR3 is 17 residues. The CDR3 DNA sequence: TGTGCCAGCAGCTTCCTCCCGGGACAGGGTGGCCGAGAGACCCAGTACTTC. Its protein is CASSFLPGQGGRETQYF.

The chain combines TRBV20-1 with TRBJ2-5, with a possible D match to TRBD2 (5 bases). Germline-derived CDR1 and CDR2 are DFQATT and SNEGSKA (reference sequence). This CDR3 is built from 16 residues. V shed 0 bases and J shed 2 bases, with 16 bases lying between them. Written as DNA, the CDR3 is TGCAGTGCTAGAGATCTGAGGGTTACTGGGCAAGAGACCCAGTACTTC. Its translation is CSARDLRVTGQETQYF.

This clonotype was recorded a few times. The chain uses TRBV5-1 and TRBJ1-4, with 8 bases fitting TRBD1. CDR1 SGHRS and CDR2 YFSETQ come from the germline V gene. The CDR3 covers 13 residues. J was trimmed by 14 bases and V by 4 bases; bases with no gene match: 10. CDR3 loop: CASSPWTGNDLFF. CDR3 nucleotide sequence: TGCGCCAGCAGCCCCTGGACAGGGAATGACCTGTTTTTT.

The chain couples TRBV4-1 to TRBJ2-5; D not certain. CDR1 and CDR2 (germline): MGHRA, YSYEKL. Between the trimmed V and J ends, which lost 2 bases and 1 base, there was a span of 11 bases. There are 15 residues in the CDR3. The CDR3 DNA reads TGCGCCAGCAGCCAAATAAAGCATCTCCAAGAGACCCAGTACTTC. It encodes CASSQIKHLQETQYF.